This TCR beta chain emerged from a study of OX40 agonist ivuxolimab in advanced cancers. Study background: Patients with hepatocellular carcinoma, melanoma, renal cell or head and neck cancer made up the dose-escalation patients. The study's findings and limits: At 0.1-3.0 mg/kg, partial responders had clonal expansion among the lowest observed.

This CDR3 spans 12 amino acids. Germline V CDR1 and CDR2: SGHVS, FQNEAQ. Trimming took off 4 bases at V and 9 bases at J, with 13 bases between the two ends. Autoimmune disease history or systemic immunosuppression led to patients being barred. Method: immunoSEQ multiplex PCR; TCRdb's copy keeps in-frame clones and lacks some. The table shows approximately 94,000 clones, with 80% to 85% occurring only once. This clone turned up a few times. The antigen is unknown. The sequence derives from an adult with an advanced solid tumor such as melanoma, head and neck, liver or kidney cancer. Sequences were derived from CD4+ or CD8+ T cells sorted from blood, sampled in a trial of the OX40 agonist ivuxolimab. The J gene is TRBJ2-7, the V gene TRBV7-8, with D tentatively TRBD2 (6 bases). The CDR3 protein is CASSWGLAWQYF. In DNA form, the CDR3 reads TGTGCCAGCAGCTGGGGACTCGCTTGGCAGTACTTC.